This passage covers 23 T cell receptor beta chains from one sample sequenced in a study of OX40 agonist ivuxolimab in advanced cancers. Generated by immunoSEQ multiplex PCR, the TCRdb table keeps only in-frame clones and is missing some. The table has about 82,000 clones, roughly nine tenths seen once. This specimen consisted of CD4+ or CD8+ T cells sorted from blood, obtained in a trial of the OX40 agonist ivuxolimab. These receptors all stem from an adult with an advanced solid tumor such as melanoma, head and neck, liver or kidney cancer.

J is TRBJ1-6 and V is TRBV15; the D gene is possibly TRBD1 (6 bases). Germline assignment: CDR1 LNHNV and CDR2 YYDKDF (reference sequence). V was trimmed by 4 bases and J by 9 bases, leaving 16 bases between them. The CDR3 runs to 15 residues. CDR3 in DNA: TGTGCCACCAGCATAGTCTTGACAGGCCTTTCACCCCTCCACTTT. As protein: CATSIVLTGLSPLHF.

This chain uses TRBV5-6 with TRBJ1-4, with D hard to call. Trimming stripped 0 bases from V and 0 bases from J, with 9 bases between. This CDR3 has 16 amino acids. The germline V gene encodes CDR1 SGHDT and CDR2 YYEEEE. In nucleotides, the CDR3 is TGTGCCAGCAGCTTGGTAATTGGTGCAACTAATGAAAAACTGTTTTTT. It translates to CASSLVIGATNEKLFF.

This chain joins TRBV27 and TRBJ1-2, with 7 nucleotides matching TRBD1. Germline CDR1 is MNHEY and CDR2 is SMNVEV (reference sequence). V lost 5 bases and J lost 4; bases outside the gene matches: 16. The CDR3 is 17 residues long. CDR3 nucleotide sequence: TGTGCCAGCAGTCCGCTAGTCCCAGGACAGGCGCTCTATGGCTACACCTTC. This sequence encodes CASSPLVPGQALYGYTF.

This clone was counted once. The V and J genes are TRBV5-1 and TRBJ1-6; 7 bases are a match to TRBD1. Germline loops: CDR1 SGHRS, CDR2 YFSETQ. The CDR3 length is 17 residues. Trimming removed 4 bases from V and 6 bases from J; junction bases left unmatched: 13. In DNA form, the CDR3 reads TGCGCCAGCAGCCCTAACCCGACAGGGTACCCTAATTCACCCCTCCACTTT. Translated, it gives CASSPNPTGYPNSPLHF.

The genes are TRBV4-1 and TRBJ2-2, with a weak D call TRBD1 (6 bases). Trimming cost V 1 base and J 0 bases, with 12 bases left between them. The CDR3 extends over 17 amino acids. The V gene's germline CDR1 is MGHRA and CDR2 YSYEKL. Written as DNA, the CDR3 is TGCGCCAGCAGCCAAGTCGCAGCAGGGGCGAACACCGGGGAGCTGTTTTTT. Its translation: CASSQVAAGANTGELFF.

This clone was seen once. The chain couples TRBV6-5 to TRBJ2-7; a weak D match, TRBD2 (6 bases). The germline V gene has CDR1 MNHEY and CDR2 SVGAGI. V was clipped by 5 bases and J by 4 bases, with 15 bases between them. The CDR3 contains 14 residues. The CDR3 protein is CASSQNPGLYEQYF. The CDR3 bases are TGTGCCAGCAGTCAAAACCCGGGACTTTACGAGCAGTACTTC.

This clone showed up just once. The V gene is TRBV27, the J gene TRBJ2-7; D is possibly TRBD2 (5 bases). Germline values: CDR1 MNHEY, CDR2 SMNVEV (reference sequence). Trimming removed 7 bases at V and 1 base at J, with 14 bases between. The CDR3 is made up of 14 amino acids. CDR3 coding DNA: TGTGCCAGCAAGTCTACGGGGAATTCCTACGAGCAGTACTTC. Translated: CASKSTGNSYEQYF.

The gene calls are TRBV5-1 and TRBJ2-1; TRBD2 might be the D (6 bases). Trimming took off 4 bases at V and 8 bases at J, with 16 bases between the two ends. Germline V gives CDR1 SGHRS, CDR2 YFSETQ. The CDR3 spans 14 residues. CDR3 bases: TGCGCCAGCAGCAACCTGAAGGGAGGAGATGAGCAGTTCTTC. Its translation: CASSNLKGGDEQFF.

The chain is built from TRBV7-2 and TRBJ2-1; 8 bases map to TRBD1. Germline lookup yields CDR1 SGHTA and CDR2 FQGNSA. Unmatched junction bases numbered 3, after V lost 4 bases and J lost 4 bases. This CDR3 comprises 14 residues. Here the CDR3 reads CASSWDRSYNEQFF. Here the CDR3 DNA reads TGTGCCAGCAGCTGGGACAGGTCATACAATGAGCAGTTCTTC.

This chain's CDR3 is CASSSREPAYGYTF. Written as DNA, the CDR3 is TGTGCCAGCAGCTCGCGGGAGCCAGCCTATGGCTACACCTTC. The chain employs TRBV5-5 and TRBJ1-2; D ambiguous. CDR3 length: 14 residues. Trimming removed 3 bases from V and 4 bases from J, with 13 bases in between. The germline V gene encodes CDR1 SGHKS and CDR2 YYEKEE (reference sequence).

This sequence joins TRBV6-6 and TRBJ1-2; the match to TRBD1 covers 8 bases. The germline gives CDR1 MNHNY, CDR2 SVGAGI (reference sequence). The J segment lost 7 bases and the V segment lost 7 bases, leaving 17 bases of the junction unmatched. The CDR3 is made up of 16 amino acids. CDR3 amino acids: CASTQKGAGGLIGYTF. The CDR3 coding sequence is TGTGCCAGCACCCAAAAGGGGGCAGGGGGCCTTATTGGCTACACCTTC.

In its sample, this clone was seen once. The rearrangement uses TRBV28 and TRBJ2-1, with TRBD1 matching over 9 bases. Trimming took 6 bases from V and 5 from J; bases not matched to a gene: 14. Germline values: CDR1 MDHEN, CDR2 SYDVKM. The CDR3 is 17 residues long. CDR3 in amino acids: CASSRTSGQGRNNEQFF. Here the CDR3 DNA reads TGTGCCAGCAGCCGAACCTCCGGACAGGGGAGAAACAATGAGCAGTTCTTC.

This sequence joins TRBV9 and TRBJ2-2, with 11 positions matching TRBD2. From germline, CDR1 is SGDLS and CDR2 YYNGEE. The J segment lost 5 bases and the V segment lost 6 bases, leaving 3 bases of the junction unmatched. The CDR3 contains 14 residues. The CDR3 nucleotides are TGTGCCAGCACTCTAGCGGGAGGTACCGGGGAGCTGTTTTTT. It yields the protein CASTLAGGTGELFF.

The CDR3 sequence is CASSSAGQDNEQFF. The CDR3 DNA follows: TGTGCCAGCAGCTCGGCGGGACAGGACAATGAGCAGTTCTTC. This sequence joins TRBV5-4 and TRBJ2-1; 8 bases map to TRBD1. V lost 3 bases and J lost 5; bases outside the gene matches: 4. The CDR3 has 14 amino acids. The V gene's germline CDR1 is SGHNT and CDR2 YYREEE (reference sequence). The entire variable domain, with the rest obtained from reference TRBV5-4 and TRBJ2-1, is as follows: ETGVTQSPTHLIKTRGQQVTLRCSSQSGHNTVSWYQQALGQGPQFIFQYYREEENGRGNFPPRFSGLQFPNYSSELNVNALELDDSALYLCASSSAGQDNEQFFGPGTRLTVL.

This sequence joins TRBV5-5 and TRBJ2-7; 7 bases agree with TRBD1. The germline V gene encodes CDR1 SGHKS and CDR2 YYEKEE (reference sequence). This CDR3 contains 14 residues. V shed 5 bases, J shed 0 bases, and the junction held 5 bases outside the gene matches. This CDR3 reads CASRAGTVSYEQYF. The CDR3 nucleotides are TGTGCCAGCAGGGCCGGGACAGTCTCCTACGAGCAGTACTTC.

The J gene is TRBJ1-2, the V gene TRBV6-5; tentatively, D is TRBD1 (5 bases). Germline values: CDR1 MNHEY, CDR2 SVGAGI. Deletions cut 2 bases from V and 7 bases from J, with 5 bases between. The CDR3 runs 11 residues. CDR3 residues: CASSYRGGYTF. In DNA, the CDR3 is TGTGCCAGCAGTTACAGGGGTGGCTACACCTTC.

This CDR3 reads CASSHGQGLTYNSPLHF. The CDR3 nucleotides read TGCGCCAGCAGCCACGGACAGGGCCTTACCTATAATTCACCCCTCCACTTT. This sequence joins TRBV5-1 and TRBJ1-6; 8 nucleotides align to TRBD1. Per the germline V gene, CDR1 is SGHRS and CDR2 is YFSETQ. The CDR3 totals 17 residues. With 4 bases clipped from V and 2 bases from J, the junction kept 8 bases outside the gene matches.

In DNA, the CDR3 is TGTGCCAGCAGCCCGGCCGCACAGCTCATTACCGGGGAGCTGTTTTTT. The encoded protein is CASSPAAQLITGELFF. The V call is TRBV7-2, the J call TRBJ2-2; D is uncertain. The CDR3 covers 16 residues. The V end lost 5 bases, the J end lost 5 bases, and 18 bases lay between the germline ends. Germline CDR1 reads SGHTA; CDR2 reads FQGNSA.

The genes are TRBV6-1 and TRBJ1-2; tentatively, D is TRBD1 (5 bases). This CDR3 spans 15 amino acids. V lost 0 bases and J 5 bases, leaving 13 bases between the germline ends. In germline, CDR1 is MNHNS, CDR2 SASEGT. The CDR3 DNA follows: TGTGCCAGCAGTGAAGCAAGTCGACAGCTTTATGGCTACACCTTC. It translates to CASSEASRQLYGYTF.

This clone came up once. The V call is TRBV2, the J call TRBJ2-7; D may be TRBD1 (6 bases). V shed 5 bases and J shed 0 bases, with 11 bases lying between them. Germline loops: CDR1 SNHLY, CDR2 FYNNEI. The CDR3 has 14 amino acids. Here the CDR3 reads CASSNRVNSYEQYF. The CDR3 region has the DNA TGTGCCAGCAGTAACAGGGTGAACTCCTACGAGCAGTACTTC.

This chain connects TRBV19 to TRBJ2-7; D is perhaps TRBD2 (5 bases). This CDR3 region has 14 residues. V dropped 2 bases and J dropped 5 bases, with 13 bases sitting between them. CDR1 and CDR2 (germline): LNHDA, SQIVND (reference sequence). The CDR3 DNA reads as TGTGCCAGTAGTATAAAGGCGGGCGTCCACGAGCAGTACTTC. This sequence encodes CASSIKAGVHEQYF. Together with reference TRBV19 and TRBJ2-7, the CDR3 gives the full variable domain: DGGITQSPKYLFRKEGQNVTLSCEQNLNHDAMYWYRQDPGQGLRLIYYSQIVNDFQKGDIAEGYSVSREKKESFPLTVTSAQKNPTAFYLCASSIKAGVHEQYFGPGTRLTVT.

The chain joins TRBV28 to TRBJ2-3; tentatively, D is TRBD1 or TRBD2 (6 bases each). The V gene's germline CDR1 is MDHEN and CDR2 SYDVKM. CDR3 size: 15 residues. The V end lost 7 bases, the J end lost 6 bases, and 20 bases lay between the germline ends. In nucleotides, the CDR3 is TGTGCCAGCACCTCGGCGGGGACACCGGGGGATACGCAGTATTTT. Translating gives CASTSAGTPGDTQYF. Together with reference TRBV28 and TRBJ2-3, the CDR3 gives the full variable domain: DVKVTQSSRYLVKRTGEKVFLECVQDMDHENMFWYRQDPGLGLRLIYFSYDVKMKEKGDIPEGYSVSREKKERFSLILESASTNQTSMYLCASTSAGTPGDTQYFGPGTRLTVL.

The chain combines TRBV4-1 with TRBJ1-4, with a weak D call TRBD1 (5 bases). Germline V gene data show CDR1 as MGHRA and CDR2 as YSYEKL. V lost 0 bases, J lost 0 bases, and 20 bases lay in between. The CDR3 has 20 residues. This CDR3 is CASSQDPVGESTPTNEKLFF. The DNA for the CDR3 is TGCGCCAGCAGCCAAGATCCTGTAGGGGAATCGACTCCAACTAATGAAAAACTGTTTTTT.